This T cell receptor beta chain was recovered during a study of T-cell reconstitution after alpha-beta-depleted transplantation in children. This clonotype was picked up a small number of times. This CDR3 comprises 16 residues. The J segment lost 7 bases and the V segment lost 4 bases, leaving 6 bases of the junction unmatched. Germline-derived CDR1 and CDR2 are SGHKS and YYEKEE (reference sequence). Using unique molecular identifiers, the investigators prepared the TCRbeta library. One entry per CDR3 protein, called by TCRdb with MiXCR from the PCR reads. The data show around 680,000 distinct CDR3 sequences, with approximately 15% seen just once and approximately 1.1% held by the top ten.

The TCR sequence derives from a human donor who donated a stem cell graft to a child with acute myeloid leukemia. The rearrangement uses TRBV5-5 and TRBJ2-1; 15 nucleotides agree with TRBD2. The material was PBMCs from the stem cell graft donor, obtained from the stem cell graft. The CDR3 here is CASSGGTSGGWNEQFF. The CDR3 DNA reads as TGTGCCAGCAGCGGGGGGACTAGCGGGGGGTGGAATGAGCAGTTCTTC.